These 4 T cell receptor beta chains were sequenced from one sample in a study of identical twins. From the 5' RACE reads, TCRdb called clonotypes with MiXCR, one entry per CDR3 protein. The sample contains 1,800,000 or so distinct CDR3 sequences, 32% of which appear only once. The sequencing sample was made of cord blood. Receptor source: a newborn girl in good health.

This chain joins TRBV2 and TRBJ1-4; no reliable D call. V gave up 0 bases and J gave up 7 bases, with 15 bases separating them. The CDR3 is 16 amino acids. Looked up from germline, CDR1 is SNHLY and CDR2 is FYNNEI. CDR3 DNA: TGTGCCAGCAGTGAAGCACCTGTCGGCAGGTCTGAAAAACTGTTTTTT. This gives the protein CASSEAPVGRSEKLFF. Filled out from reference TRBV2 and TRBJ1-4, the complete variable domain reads EPEVTQTPSHQVTQMGQEVILRCVPISNHLYFYWYRQILGQKVEFLVSFYNNEISEKSEIFDDQFSVERPDGSNFTLKIRSTKLEDSAMYFCASSEAPVGRSEKLFFGSGTQLSVL.

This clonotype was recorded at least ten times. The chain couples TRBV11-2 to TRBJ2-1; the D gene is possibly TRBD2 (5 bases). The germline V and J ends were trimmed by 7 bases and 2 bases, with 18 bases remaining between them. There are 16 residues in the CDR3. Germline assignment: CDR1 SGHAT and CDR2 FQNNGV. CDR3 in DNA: TGTGCCAGCATACTACCTCCTCTCGGGACCTACAATGAGCAGTTCTTC. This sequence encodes CASILPPLGTYNEQFF.

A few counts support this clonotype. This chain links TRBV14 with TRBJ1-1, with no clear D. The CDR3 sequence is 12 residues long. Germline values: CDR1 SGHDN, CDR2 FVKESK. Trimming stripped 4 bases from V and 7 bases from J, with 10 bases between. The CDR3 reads CASSPSKNEAFF. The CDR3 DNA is TGTGCCAGCAGCCCTTCCAAGAATGAAGCTTTCTTT.

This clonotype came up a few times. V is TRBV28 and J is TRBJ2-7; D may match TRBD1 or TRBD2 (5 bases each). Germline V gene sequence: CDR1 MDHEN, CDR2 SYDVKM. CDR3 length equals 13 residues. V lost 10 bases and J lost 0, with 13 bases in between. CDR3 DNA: TGTGCCATCGGGACGTCAAGCTCCTACGAGCAGTACTTC. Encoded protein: CAIGTSSSYEQYF.